The 11 T cell receptor beta chains listed next were all sequenced from one sample in a study of CD8 T cells in Susac syndrome (dated by TCRdb to between 2017 and 2020). The protocol used for the library was the immunoSEQ multiplex PCR assay. RNA was extracted with the RNeasy kit and roughly 0.45 to 1 ug was reverse transcribed using random hexamers. TCRdb passed the public sequencing reads through fastp at Q25 and MiXCR, retaining productive beta sequences. Duplicate CDR3 protein sequences are folded into a single record with the most common DNA and genes. The sample contains about 130,000 distinct CDR3 sequences, around 94% of them found a single time. Of the sample, approximately 0.13% falls within the top ten clones. Input material: CD4+ T cells from PBMCs. The receptor set was obtained from a human donor with multiple sclerosis.

The chain employs TRBV5-4 and TRBJ1-2, with TRBD1 as a possible D gene (5 bases). In germline, CDR1 is SGHNT, CDR2 YYREEE (reference sequence). The CDR3 is 14 residues long. Trimming stripped 5 bases from V and 0 bases from J, with 11 bases between. The CDR3 protein is CASSWGGANYGYTF. In nucleotides, the CDR3 is TGTGCCAGCAGTTGGGGGGGTGCTAACTATGGCTACACCTTC.

J is TRBJ2-3 and V is TRBV6-1; 9 nucleotides line up with TRBD2. The CDR3 is made up of 16 amino acids. The germline V gene has CDR1 MNHNS and CDR2 SASEGT. Trimming cost V 6 bases and J 2 bases; bases outside gene matches: 9. In DNA, the CDR3 is TGTGCCAGCAGCTTCGGGCTAGCGGGGACCACAGATACGCAGTATTTT. Its translation is CASSFGLAGTTDTQYF.

CDR3 sequence reads: CAGGGGLGQPQHF. The CDR3 DNA is TGTGCTGGAGGGGGAGGTTTAGGTCAGCCCCAGCATTTT. J is TRBJ1-5 and V is TRBV7-9, with a possible D match to TRBD1 (6 bases). The CDR3 totals 13 residues. Germline V gives CDR1 SEHNR, CDR2 FQNEAQ (reference sequence).

This chain links TRBV28 with TRBJ2-4; 9 bases are a match to TRBD1. Trimming cost V 5 bases and J 1 base; bases outside gene matches: 6. From germline, CDR1 is MDHEN and CDR2 SYDVKM. The CDR3 is 16 residues long. CDR3 bases: TGTGCCAGCAGTCCGGGGACAGGGTGGGCCAAAAACATTCAGTACTTC. Translated: CASSPGTGWAKNIQYF.

The V call is TRBV29-1, the J call TRBJ1-1; D ambiguous. The germline V gene encodes CDR1 SQVTM and CDR2 ANQGSEA. Trimming took 6 bases from V and 3 from J, leaving 17 bases between them. This CDR3 is built from 14 residues. The DNA for the CDR3 is TGCAGCGTACCTCCCGGTGGGGTAGACACTGAAGCTTTCTTT. It translates to CSVPPGGVDTEAFF.

The J gene is TRBJ2-7, the V gene TRBV12-3 or TRBV12-4; D might be TRBD1 or TRBD2, each matching 6 bases. V dropped 2 bases and J dropped 0 bases, with 11 bases sitting between them. CDR3 size: 15 residues. This CDR3 reads CASSLRGGLSYEQYF. The CDR3, as DNA: TGTGCCAGCAGTTTAAGAGGGGGGCTCTCCTACGAGCAGTACTTC.

J is TRBJ1-2 and V is TRBV18; D remains unclear. Trimming removed 3 bases from V and 2 bases from J, with 10 bases in between. The CDR3 covers 14 residues. Germline lookup yields CDR1 KGHSH and CDR2 LQKENI. The CDR3 sequence: CASSPGEGNYGYTF. The DNA of the CDR3 is TGTGCCAGCTCACCCGGGGAGGGAAACTATGGCTACACCTTC.

The DNA for the CDR3 is TGTGCCAGCAGCCAATTAGAGGGCGAGCAGTACTTC. Translating it yields CASSQLEGEQYF. This chain uses TRBV3-1 with TRBJ2-7; tentative D call: TRBD2 (5 bases). V dropped 2 bases and J dropped 6 bases, with 8 bases sitting between them. Per the germline V gene, CDR1 is LGHDT and CDR2 is YNNKEL (reference sequence). The CDR3 consists of 12 residues.

This clonotype was found once. This chain connects TRBV6-2 or TRBV6-3 to TRBJ2-3; D unclear. This CDR3 is 12 amino acids long. CDR1 and CDR2 from the germline V gene are MNHEY and SVGEGT. The V and J ends lost 8 bases and 0 bases respectively, with 6 bases between them. The CDR3 region is CASEQSTDTQYF. The CDR3 DNA follows: TGTGCCAGCGAGCAGAGCACAGATACGCAGTATTTT.

The chain employs TRBV2 and TRBJ1-5; D gene uncertain. Trimming left V 5 bases short and J 5 bases short, with 10 bases between. Per the germline V gene, CDR1 is SNHLY and CDR2 is FYNNEI. This CDR3 region has 13 residues. This CDR3 reads CASSLRKDQPQHF. CDR3 coding DNA: TGTGCCAGCAGTCTAAGAAAGGATCAGCCCCAGCATTTT.

This clonotype was recorded once. The chain recombines TRBV7-2 with TRBJ2-1; D tentatively fits TRBD1 or TRBD2 (5 bases each). Germline V CDR1 and CDR2: SGHTA, FQGNSA. The CDR3 spans 14 residues. Trimming removed 1 base from V and 6 bases from J, with 10 bases in between. CDR3 DNA sequence: TGTGCCAGCAGCTTAGTACGGGACGCCAATGAGCAGTTCTTC. Its translation is CASSLVRDANEQFF.